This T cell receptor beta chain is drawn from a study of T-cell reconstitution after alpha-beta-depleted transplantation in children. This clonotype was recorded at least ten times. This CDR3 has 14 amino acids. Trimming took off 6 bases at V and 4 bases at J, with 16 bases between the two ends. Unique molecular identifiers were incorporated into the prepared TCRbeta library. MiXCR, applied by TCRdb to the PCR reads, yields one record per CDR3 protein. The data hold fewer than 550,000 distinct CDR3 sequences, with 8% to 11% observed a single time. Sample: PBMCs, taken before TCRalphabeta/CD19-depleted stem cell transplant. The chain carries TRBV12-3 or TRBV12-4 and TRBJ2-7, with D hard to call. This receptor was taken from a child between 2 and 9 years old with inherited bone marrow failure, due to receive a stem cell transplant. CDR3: CASSTTPSLYEQYF. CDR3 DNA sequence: TGTGCCAGCAGCACAACACCGTCCCTATACGAGCAGTACTTC.